This T cell receptor (beta chain) was obtained from a study of blood T cell repertoires in COVID-19. Looking at the study overall: From T cells, B-cell-depleted T cells, or PBMCs came the material, which was cDNA or gDNA.

Authors' analysis steps: Amplified reference gene primers provided the basis for estimating nucleated cell counts. Assay: immunoSEQ multiplex PCR; the TCRdb copy retains only in-frame clones and omits some. The V and J calls and clone size come from that table; D and trimming were worked out from the DNA. This table holds fewer than 250,000 clones, around 89% found once. Trimming removed 0 bases from V and 2 bases from J, with 13 bases in between. This CDR3 region has 16 residues. Germline CDR1 is SGDLS and CDR2 is YYNGEE. Which cohort a participant joined came from the clinical history participants gave.

The clonotype comes from a man aged 30 to 39 who had been exposed to COVID-19. Material: PBMCs or T cells enriched from blood (not recorded which). The rearrangement links TRBV9 to TRBJ2-3; a possible D gene is TRBD2 (5 bases). CDR3 in amino acids: CASSVAEGGDTDTQYF. Here the CDR3 DNA reads TGTGCCAGCAGCGTAGCAGAGGGTGGGGACACAGATACGCAGTATTTT.